This T cell receptor beta chain was found in a study of T-cell reconstitution after alpha-beta-depleted transplantation in children. Construction of the TCRbeta library involved unique molecular identifiers. MiXCR, run by TCRdb on the PCR reads, gives a single entry per CDR3 protein. The data hold some 400,000 distinct CDR3 sequences, with 20% observed a single time. This clonotype was counted many times. The CDR3 covers 12 residues. V was trimmed by 4 bases and J by 8 bases, leaving 12 bases between them. Germline V gene data show CDR1 as DFQATT and CDR2 as SNEGSKA (reference sequence). The rearrangement joins TRBV20-1 to TRBJ2-1; D assignment may be TRBD1 or TRBD2 (5 bases each). Source: PBMCs from the stem cell graft donor, taken from the stem cell graft. The receptor's source is a human donor who donated a stem cell graft to a child with acute myeloid leukemia. The CDR3 loop reads CSANGVGDEQFF. The DNA of the CDR3 is TGCAGTGCTAACGGCGTGGGGGATGAGCAGTTCTTC.